These 15 T cell receptor beta chains originate from one sample sequenced in a study of T cell changes during pregnancy in multiple sclerosis. Here immunoSEQ multiplex PCR was the method, and the copy in TCRdb shows in-frame clones only, minus some. Found here are around 56,000 clones, about 93% of them singletons; the top ten hold about 2.5%. The material sequenced was peripheral blood, taken in the third trimester of pregnancy. These receptors came from a female donor in good health, enrolled as a control in a pregnancy study.

V and J are TRBV19 and TRBJ1-5; D possibly corresponds to TRBD1 (6 bases). The V end lost 3 bases, the J end lost 2 bases, and 8 bases lay between the germline ends. The CDR3 length is 14 residues. Germline-derived CDR1 and CDR2 are LNHDA and SQIVND (reference sequence). CDR3 residues: CASSIEGGNQPQHF. For the CDR3, the DNA is TGTGCCAGTAGTATTGAGGGGGGCAATCAGCCCCAGCATTTT.

This clone has just one count. The chain combines TRBV7-2 with TRBJ2-1; 9 positions agree with TRBD2. J was trimmed by 7 bases and V by 2 bases; bases with no gene match: 9. The CDR3 runs 16 residues. Germline V gene sequence: CDR1 SGHTA, CDR2 FQGNSA. CDR3 in DNA: TGTGCCAGCAGCTTAAGGATAGGGCGGGGGGGAAATGAGCAGTTCTTC. Translation: CASSLRIGRGGNEQFF.

The V gene is TRBV5-4, the J gene TRBJ1-2; no clear D. Between the trimmed V and J ends, which lost 5 bases and 8 bases, there was a span of 13 bases. This CDR3 spans 12 amino acids. Germline V gives CDR1 SGHNT, CDR2 YYREEE (reference sequence). In nucleotides, the CDR3 is TGTGCCAGCAGTTTTCCTAGCAGAGGCTACACCTTC. It yields the protein CASSFPSRGYTF.

This chain links TRBV5-1 with TRBJ2-6; possible D gene TRBD1, 6 bases. V was cut by 3 bases and J by 4 bases, with 14 bases left in between. Per germline, CDR1 SGHRS and CDR2 YFSETQ. The CDR3 consists of 16 residues. The CDR3 DNA reads as TGCGCCAGCAGCTCACAGGGCAGCGGCGGGGCCAACGTCCTGACTTTC. Encoded protein: CASSSQGSGGANVLTF.

The chain joins TRBV29-1 to TRBJ2-5, with TRBD1 identical over 8 bases. Germline CDR1 SQVTM, CDR2 ANQGSEA. Losses at the gene ends were 5 bases for V and 5 bases for J; bases not matched to a gene: 13. The CDR3 contains 15 residues. The CDR3 here is CSVPPGQGRMETQYF. The CDR3 DNA reads TGCAGCGTTCCACCTGGACAGGGTAGAATGGAGACCCAGTACTTC.

The rearrangement uses TRBV7-8 and TRBJ2-1; perhaps TRBD1 as D (6 bases). CDR1 and CDR2 (germline): SGHVS, FQNEAQ. CDR3 length: 14 residues. The V end lost 5 bases, the J end lost 7 bases, and 15 bases lay between the germline ends. The CDR3 region is CASSAYRVGNEQFF. The CDR3, as DNA: TGTGCCAGCAGCGCCTACAGGGTTGGGAATGAGCAGTTCTTC. The entire variable domain, with the rest obtained from reference TRBV7-8 and TRBJ2-1, is as follows: GAGVSQSPRYKVAKRGQDVALRCDPISGHVSLFWYQQALGQGPEFLTYFQNEAQLDKSGLPSDRFFAERPEGSVSTLKIQRTQQEDSAVYLCASSAYRVGNEQFFGPGTRLTVL.

The V gene is TRBV7-3, the J gene TRBJ2-2, with TRBD2 matching over 8 bases. CDR3 length: 15 residues. V shed 2 bases, J shed 7 bases, and the junction held 6 bases outside the gene matches. CDR1 is SGHTA and CDR2 is FQGTGA in the germline V gene. CDR3 sequence reads: CASSLRAGVGGELFF. CDR3 nucleotide sequence: TGTGCCAGCAGCTTACGAGCGGGAGTCGGCGGGGAGCTGTTTTTT.

V and J are TRBV5-1 and TRBJ2-2; TRBD1 agrees at 7 bases. The V and J ends lost 4 bases and 2 bases, in that order; junction bases with no gene match: 8. This CDR3 comprises 16 residues. CDR1 is SGHRS, CDR2 YFSETQ, per germline. CDR3 sequence reads: CASSTAGTVNTGELFF. CDR3 bases: TGCGCCAGCAGCACCGCCGGGACAGTTAACACCGGGGAGCTGTTTTTT.

The CDR3 bases are TGTGCCAGCAGTTTAACGGCTAGCGGAGGGCCCTACGAGCAGTACTTC. Residues: CASSLTASGGPYEQYF. The genes are TRBV28 and TRBJ2-7; TRBD2 matches at 7 bases. Germline V gene lookup returns CDR1 MDHEN and CDR2 SYDVKM. J was trimmed by 2 bases and V by 2 bases; bases with no gene match: 9. The length of the CDR3 is 16 residues. The whole variable domain, remainder taken from reference TRBV28 and TRBJ2-7, is DVKVTQSSRYLVKRTGEKVFLECVQDMDHENMFWYRQDPGLGLRLIYFSYDVKMKEKGDIPEGYSVSREKKERFSLILESASTNQTSMYLCASSLTASGGPYEQYFGPGTRLTVT.

The chain uses TRBV27 and TRBJ2-1; 10 bases map to TRBD1. This CDR3 has 20 amino acids. Trimming cost V 2 bases and J 0 bases; bases outside gene matches: 13. The germline gives CDR1 MNHEY, CDR2 SMNVEV (reference sequence). The CDR3 sequence is CASSLSGTGALRSSYNEQFF. The CDR3 nucleotides are TGTGCCAGCAGTTTAAGCGGGACAGGGGCACTGAGGAGCTCCTACAATGAGCAGTTCTTC.

The genes are TRBV6-5 and TRBJ2-7; tentatively, D is TRBD1 (6 bases). CDR1 and CDR2 (germline): MNHEY, SVGAGI. Trimming cost V 4 bases and J 4 bases, with 17 bases left between them. CDR3 length: 15 residues. Here the CDR3 reads CASSFDLAQGYEQYF. The CDR3 DNA reads TGTGCCAGCAGTTTCGACTTAGCCCAGGGGTACGAGCAGTACTTC.

Here the CDR3 reads CASSQDRGLSYEQYF. CDR3 nucleotides: TGCGCCAGCAGCCAAGATCGCGGACTGAGCTACGAGCAGTACTTC. This rearrangement joins TRBV4-3 to TRBJ2-7, with D perhaps matching TRBD2 (5 bases). The CDR3 spans 15 residues. V was shortened by 0 bases and J by 3 bases, with 12 bases between the two germline ends. Per germline, CDR1 LGHNA and CDR2 YSLEER.

The V and J genes are TRBV5-4 and TRBJ2-1; 14 nucleotides line up with TRBD2. Germline-derived CDR1 and CDR2 are SGHNT and YYREEE (reference sequence). V shed 3 bases, J shed 10 bases, and the junction held 9 bases outside the gene matches. The CDR3 sequence is 16 residues long. CDR3 residues: CASSSRTSGGRGEQFF. The CDR3 bases are TGTGCCAGCAGCTCTCGGACTAGCGGGGGGAGAGGGGAGCAGTTCTTC.

The genes are TRBV4-2 and TRBJ2-1; 7 nucleotides line up with TRBD2. The CDR3 is made up of 16 amino acids. Germline lookup yields CDR1 LGHNA and CDR2 YNFKEQ. The V and J ends lost 5 bases and 4 bases, in that order; junction bases with no gene match: 11. The CDR3 sequence: CASSALKPGGYNEQFF. CDR3 coding DNA: TGTGCCAGCAGCGCTCTTAAACCGGGGGGATACAATGAGCAGTTCTTC.

The V call is TRBV10-3, the J call TRBJ1-1; the match to TRBD1 covers 11 bases. The CDR3 spans 14 residues. After removal of 2 bases from V and 11 bases from J, the junction contained 7 bases not matched to a gene. CDR1 ENHRY and CDR2 SYGVKD come from the germline V gene. CDR3 region: CAISERGQGGTAFF. The CDR3 DNA reads as TGTGCCATCAGTGAGAGGGGACAGGGGGGAACTGCTTTCTTT.